The sequence of this TCR beta chain was determined in a study of neurological immune-mediated disorders. Germline V gives CDR1 SGHTA, CDR2 FQGNSA. This CDR3 is built from 15 residues. Between the trimmed V and J ends, which lost 1 base and 3 bases, there was a span of 12 bases. TCRdb reanalysed the 5' RACE reads using MiXCR and keeps one entry per CDR3 protein. Found here are roughly 10,000 distinct CDR3 sequences, 20% to 25% of them singletons; the top ten hold around 13%. The sample was CD8+ T cells from blood. The sequence was collected from a woman aged 40 to 55 with multiple sclerosis. The V gene is TRBV7-2, the J gene TRBJ1-2; D is ambiguous. CDR3 DNA sequence: TGTGCCAGCAGCTTAGGTAGTTGGGGTGACTATGGCTACACCTTC. Protein product: CASSLGSWGDYGYTF.